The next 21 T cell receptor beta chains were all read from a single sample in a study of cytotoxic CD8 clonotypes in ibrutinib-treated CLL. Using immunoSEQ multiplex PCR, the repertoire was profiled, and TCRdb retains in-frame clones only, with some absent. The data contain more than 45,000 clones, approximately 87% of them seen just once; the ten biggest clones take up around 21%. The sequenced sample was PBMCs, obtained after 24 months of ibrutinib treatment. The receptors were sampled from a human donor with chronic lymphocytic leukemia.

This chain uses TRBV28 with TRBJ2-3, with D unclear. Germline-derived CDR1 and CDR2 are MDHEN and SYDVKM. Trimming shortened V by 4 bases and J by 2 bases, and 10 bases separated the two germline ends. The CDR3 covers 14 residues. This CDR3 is CASSSGGNTDTQYF. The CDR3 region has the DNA TGTGCCAGCAGTTCCGGTGGTAACACAGATACGCAGTATTTT.

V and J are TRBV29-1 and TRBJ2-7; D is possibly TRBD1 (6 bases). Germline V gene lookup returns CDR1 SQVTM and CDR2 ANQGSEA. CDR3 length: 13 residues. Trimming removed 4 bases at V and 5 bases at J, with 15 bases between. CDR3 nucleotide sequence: TGCAGCGTTGTTTTACAGGGCATCCACGAGCAGTACTTC. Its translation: CSVVLQGIHEQYF.

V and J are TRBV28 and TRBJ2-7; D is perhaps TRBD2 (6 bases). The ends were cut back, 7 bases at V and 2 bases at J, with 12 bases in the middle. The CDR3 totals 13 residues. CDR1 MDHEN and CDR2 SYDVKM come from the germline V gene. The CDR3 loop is CASKRALTYEQYF. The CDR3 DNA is TGTGCCAGCAAGCGGGCCTTAACCTACGAGCAGTACTTC.

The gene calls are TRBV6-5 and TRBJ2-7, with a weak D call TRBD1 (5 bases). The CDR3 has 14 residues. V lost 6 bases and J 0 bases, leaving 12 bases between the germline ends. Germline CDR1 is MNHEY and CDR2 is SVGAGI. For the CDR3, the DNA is TGTGCCAGCAGAGGGGCAGGGAACTCCTACGAGCAGTACTTC. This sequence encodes CASRGAGNSYEQYF.

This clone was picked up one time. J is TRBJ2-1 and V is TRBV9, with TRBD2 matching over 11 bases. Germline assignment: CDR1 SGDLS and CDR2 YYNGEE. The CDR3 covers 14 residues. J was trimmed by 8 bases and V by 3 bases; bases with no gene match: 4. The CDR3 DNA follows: TGTGCCAGCAGCGGGATAGCGGGAGGGGATGAGCAGTTCTTC. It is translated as CASSGIAGGDEQFF.

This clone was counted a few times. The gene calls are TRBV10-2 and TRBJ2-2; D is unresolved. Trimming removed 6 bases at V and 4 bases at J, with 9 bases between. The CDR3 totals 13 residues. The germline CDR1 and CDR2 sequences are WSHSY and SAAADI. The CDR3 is CASSPLITGELFF. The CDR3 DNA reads TGCGCCAGCAGCCCCCTGATCACCGGGGAGCTGTTTTTT.

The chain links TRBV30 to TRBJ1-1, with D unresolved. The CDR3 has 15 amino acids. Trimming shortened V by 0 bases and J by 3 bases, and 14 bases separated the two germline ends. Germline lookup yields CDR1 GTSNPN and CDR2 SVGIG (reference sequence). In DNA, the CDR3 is TGTGCCTGGAGTGTACTCGGCAGGCGAGACACTGAAGCTTTCTTT. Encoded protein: CAWSVLGRRDTEAFF.

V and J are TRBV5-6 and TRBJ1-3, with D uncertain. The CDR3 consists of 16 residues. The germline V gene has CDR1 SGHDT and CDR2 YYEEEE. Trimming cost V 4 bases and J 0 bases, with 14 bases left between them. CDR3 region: CASSKIEKSSGNTIYF. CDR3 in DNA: TGTGCCAGCAGCAAAATCGAAAAGAGCTCTGGAAACACCATATATTTT.

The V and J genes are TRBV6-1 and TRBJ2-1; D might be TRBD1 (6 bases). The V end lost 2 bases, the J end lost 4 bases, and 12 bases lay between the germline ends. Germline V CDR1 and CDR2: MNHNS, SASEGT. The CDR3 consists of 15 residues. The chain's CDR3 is CASSESQGSYNEQFF. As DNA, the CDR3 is TGTGCCAGCAGTGAATCGCAGGGGAGTTACAATGAGCAGTTCTTC.

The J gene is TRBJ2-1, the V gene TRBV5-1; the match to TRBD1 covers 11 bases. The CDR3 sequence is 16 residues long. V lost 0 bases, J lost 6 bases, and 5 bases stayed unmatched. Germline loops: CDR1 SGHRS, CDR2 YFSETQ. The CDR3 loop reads CASSLAGTGGINEQFF. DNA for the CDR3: TGCGCCAGCAGCTTGGCCGGGACAGGGGGAATCAATGAGCAGTTCTTC. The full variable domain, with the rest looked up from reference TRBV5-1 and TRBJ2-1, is KAGVTQTPRYLIKTRGQQVTLSCSPISGHRSVSWYQQTPGQGLQFLFEYFSETQRNKGNFPGRFSGRQFSNSRSEMNVSTLELGDSALYLCASSLAGTGGINEQFFGPGTRLTVL.

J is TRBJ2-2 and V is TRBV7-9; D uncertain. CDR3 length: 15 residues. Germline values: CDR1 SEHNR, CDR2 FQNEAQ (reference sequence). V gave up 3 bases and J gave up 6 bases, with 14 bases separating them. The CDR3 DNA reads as TGTGCCAGCAGCTTTGAAGGTTTTGGTCCCGGGGAGCTGTTTTTT. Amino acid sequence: CASSFEGFGPGELFF.

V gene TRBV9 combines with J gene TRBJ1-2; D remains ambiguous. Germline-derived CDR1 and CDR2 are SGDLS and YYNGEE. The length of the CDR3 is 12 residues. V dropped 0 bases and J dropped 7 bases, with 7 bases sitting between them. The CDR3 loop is CASSVGPGGYTF. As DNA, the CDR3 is TGTGCCAGCAGCGTAGGGCCGGGTGGCTACACCTTC.

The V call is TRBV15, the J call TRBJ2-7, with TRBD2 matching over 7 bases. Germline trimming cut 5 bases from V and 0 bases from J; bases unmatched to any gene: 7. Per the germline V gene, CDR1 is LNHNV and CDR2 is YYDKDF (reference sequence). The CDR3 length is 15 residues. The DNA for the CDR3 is TGTGCCACCAGCGGCGCCGGCGGGAGCTCCTACGAGCAGTACTTC. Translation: CATSGAGGSSYEQYF. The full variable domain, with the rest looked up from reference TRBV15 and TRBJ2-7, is DAMVIQNPRYQVTQFGKPVTLSCSQTLNHNVMYWYQQKSSQAPKLLFHYYDKDFNNEADTPDNFQSRRPNTSFCFLDIRSPGLGDTAMYLCATSGAGGSSYEQYFGPGTRLTVT.

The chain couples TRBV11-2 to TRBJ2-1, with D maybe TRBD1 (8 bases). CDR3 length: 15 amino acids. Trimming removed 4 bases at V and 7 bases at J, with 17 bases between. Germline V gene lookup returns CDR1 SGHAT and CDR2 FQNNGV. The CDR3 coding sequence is TGTGCCAGCAGCTGGGGGGGGACAGGTTTAAATGAGCAGTTCTTC. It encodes CASSWGGTGLNEQFF.

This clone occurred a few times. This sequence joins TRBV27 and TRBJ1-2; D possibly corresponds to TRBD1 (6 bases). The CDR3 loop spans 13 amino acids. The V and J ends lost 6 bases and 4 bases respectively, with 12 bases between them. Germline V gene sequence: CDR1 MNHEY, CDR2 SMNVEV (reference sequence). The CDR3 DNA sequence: TGTGCCAGCAGGGGGGCAGAGAGCTATGGCTACACCTTC. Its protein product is CASRGAESYGYTF.

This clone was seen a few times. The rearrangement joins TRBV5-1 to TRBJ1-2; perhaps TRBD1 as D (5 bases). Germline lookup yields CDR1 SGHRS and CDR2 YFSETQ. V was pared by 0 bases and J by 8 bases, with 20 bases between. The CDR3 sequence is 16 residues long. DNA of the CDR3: TGCGCCAGCAGCTTGGGGGTGACCGGGACGGCCCGGGGCTACACCTTC. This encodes CASSLGVTGTARGYTF. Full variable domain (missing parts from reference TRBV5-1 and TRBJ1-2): KAGVTQTPRYLIKTRGQQVTLSCSPISGHRSVSWYQQTPGQGLQFLFEYFSETQRNKGNFPGRFSGRQFSNSRSEMNVSTLELGDSALYLCASSLGVTGTARGYTFGSGTRLTVV.

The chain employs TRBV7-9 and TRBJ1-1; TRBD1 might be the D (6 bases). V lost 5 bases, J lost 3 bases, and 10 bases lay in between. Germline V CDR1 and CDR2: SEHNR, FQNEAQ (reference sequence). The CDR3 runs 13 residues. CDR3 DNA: TGTGCCAGCAGCCAGAACAGGGACACTGAAGCTTTCTTT. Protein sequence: CASSQNRDTEAFF.

The CDR3 spells CASSAIWGAGTEAFF. The DNA of the CDR3 is TGTGCCAGCAGCGCGATATGGGGGGCTGGCACTGAAGCTTTCTTT. V and J are TRBV11-2 and TRBJ1-1; the D gene is possibly TRBD1 (6 bases). Looked up from germline, CDR1 is SGHAT and CDR2 is FQNNGV. This CDR3 contains 15 residues. Trimming took off 5 bases at V and 4 bases at J, with 17 bases between the two ends.

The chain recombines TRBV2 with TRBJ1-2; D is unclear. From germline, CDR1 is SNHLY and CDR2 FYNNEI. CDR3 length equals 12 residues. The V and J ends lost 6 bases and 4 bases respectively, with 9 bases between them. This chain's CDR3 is CASRDSGYGYTF. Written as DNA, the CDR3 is TGTGCCAGCAGGGATTCCGGCTATGGCTACACCTTC. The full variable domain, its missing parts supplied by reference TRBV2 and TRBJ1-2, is EPEVTQTPSHQVTQMGQEVILRCVPISNHLYFYWYRQILGQKVEFLVSFYNNEISEKSEIFDDQFSVERPDGSNFTLKIRSTKLEDSAMYFCASRDSGYGYTFGSGTRLTVV.

CDR3 sequence (DNA): TGTGCCAGCAGCGTAGGGGGGAATCCGACGGTCGAGCAGTACTTC. Residues: CASSVGGNPTVEQYF. The chain is built from TRBV9 and TRBJ2-7; D could derive from TRBD1 or TRBD2 (5 bases each). From germline, CDR1 is SGDLS and CDR2 YYNGEE. The CDR3 totals 15 residues. Trimming removed 0 bases from V and 6 bases from J, with 16 bases in between. Full variable domain (rest looked up from reference TRBV9 and TRBJ2-7): DSGVTQTPKHLITATGQRVTLRCSPRSGDLSVYWYQQSLDQGLQFLIQYYNGEERAKGNILERFSAQQFPDLHSELNLSSLELGDSALYFCASSVGGNPTVEQYFGPGTRLTVT.

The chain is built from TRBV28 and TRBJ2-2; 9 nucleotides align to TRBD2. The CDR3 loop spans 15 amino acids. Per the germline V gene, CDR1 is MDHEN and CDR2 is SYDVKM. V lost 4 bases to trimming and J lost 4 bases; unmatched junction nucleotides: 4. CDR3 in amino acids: CASSSGSGGTGELFF. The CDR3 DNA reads TGTGCCAGCAGTTCCGGTAGCGGGGGCACCGGGGAGCTGTTTTTT.